The clone carrying this T cell receptor beta chain was detected a few times. The PCR had 60 Vbeta and 13 Jbeta primers. Here immunoSEQ multiplex PCR was the method, and the copy in TCRdb shows in-frame clones only, minus some. The table lists about 140,000 clones, approximately 71% of them singletons. This sample was included in a study of cytomegalovirus exposure and HLA in healthy donors. The germline gives CDR1 LNHDA, CDR2 SQIVND (reference sequence). Unmatched junction bases numbered 7, after V lost 3 bases and J lost 2 bases. The CDR3 has 15 residues. This rearrangement joins TRBV19 to TRBJ2-7; 7 bases match TRBD1. The receptor was derived from a man between 35 and 55 years old in good health and CMV-seronegative. Sequencing was done on a sample of PBMCs. CDR3 in DNA: TGTGCCAGTAGTATGACAGGGCTTGGGACCTACGAGCAGTACTTC. The encoded protein is CASSMTGLGTYEQYF. Based on the CDR3 plus reference TRBV19 and TRBJ2-7, the full variable domain is DGGITQSPKYLFRKEGQNVTLSCEQNLNHDAMYWYRQDPGQGLRLIYYSQIVNDFQKGDIAEGYSVSREKKESFPLTVTSAQKNPTAFYLCASSMTGLGTYEQYFGPGTRLTVT.